The T cell receptor (beta chain) under discussion was sequenced for a study of blood T cell repertoires in COVID-19. Looking at the study overall: Sample material is recorded as cDNA or gDNA derived from T cells, B-cell-depleted T cells, or PBMCs.

This clone was counted only a few times. V shed 0 bases and J shed 12 bases, with 17 bases lying between them. CDR1 and CDR2 (germline): LGHDT, YNNKEL (reference sequence). The CDR3 totals 14 residues. Generated by immunoSEQ multiplex PCR, the TCRdb table keeps only in-frame clones and is missing some. The sample has 310,000 or so clones, approximately 82% seen once; the top ten hold approximately 1.3%. The sequence was collected from a woman aged 45-65 years with acute or convalescent COVID-19. The genes are TRBV3-1 (or the pseudogene TRBV3-2) and TRBJ1-1; D unclear. The sample was peripheral blood. This chain's CDR3 is CASSQDGLGGITFF. As DNA, the CDR3 is TGTGCCAGCAGCCAAGATGGACTGGGAGGGATCACTTTCTTT.